This T cell receptor beta chain was documented in a study of T-cell memory formation after mild COVID-19. TCRdb reprocessed the 5' RACE reads with MiXCR, giving one entry per CDR3 protein. The data contain 250,000 to 350,000 distinct CDR3 sequences, approximately 16% of them singletons. This clonotype appeared a few times. Sequenced input: PBMCs or a T cell subset sorted from them (not recorded which). The receptor's source is a man between 18 and 35 years old who had mild COVID-19 (a few samples of this study predate the infection). Cell type and time point are not known.

This CDR3 reads CASSQTGGAGELFF. CDR3 in DNA: TGCGCCAGCAGCCAGACAGGGGGTGCCGGGGAGCTGTTTTTT. The chain combines TRBV4-1 with TRBJ2-2; 9 bases are shared with TRBD1. Losses at the gene ends were 3 bases for V and 6 bases for J; bases not matched to a gene: 2. CDR3 size: 14 residues. Per the germline V gene, CDR1 is MGHRA and CDR2 is YSYEKL.